This TCR beta chain is from a study of CD8+CD57+ T cells in acquired aplastic anemia. Background on the study: The study obtained an average of about 3.2 ug of DNA from sorted CD4+ and CD8+ cells.

Germline CDR1 reads SNHLY; CDR2 reads FYNNEI. This CDR3 contains 14 residues. V shed 8 bases and J shed 2 bases, with 14 bases lying between them. Genomic DNA was employed as the template in profiling TCR beta VDJ and CDR3. MiXCR, applied by TCRdb to the reads, yields one record per CDR3 protein. The table has around 500,000 distinct CDR3 sequences, roughly a third seen once. On this clonotype itself: Its target is not known.

Patients selected for sequencing had displayed CD8+CD57+ cell expansion by flow cytometry. General study findings and limits: CD8+ Simpson's diversity showed no significant patient-control difference. The same twenty-nine CD8+ CDR3 sequences occurred in patients and in controls.

The sample taken for sequencing was sorted CD4+, CD8+, or CD8+CD57+ T cells (not recorded which) from PBMCs. This chain joins TRBV2 and TRBJ2-3; D is perhaps TRBD2 (6 bases). The clonotype originates from a human donor with aplastic anemia. The CDR3 DNA follows: TGTGCCAGCTCACCAGGGACTTTCACAGATACGCAGTATTTT. Protein sequence: CASSPGTFTDTQYF.